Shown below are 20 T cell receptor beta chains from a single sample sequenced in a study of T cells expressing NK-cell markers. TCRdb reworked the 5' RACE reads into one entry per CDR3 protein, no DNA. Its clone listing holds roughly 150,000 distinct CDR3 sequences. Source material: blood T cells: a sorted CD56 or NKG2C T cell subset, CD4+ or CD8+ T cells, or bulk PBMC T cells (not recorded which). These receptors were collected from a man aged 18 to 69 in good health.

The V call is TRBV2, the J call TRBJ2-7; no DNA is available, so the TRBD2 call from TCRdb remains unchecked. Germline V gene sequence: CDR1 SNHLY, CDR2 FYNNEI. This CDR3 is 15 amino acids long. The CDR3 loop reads CASNGWRGFNDEQYF.

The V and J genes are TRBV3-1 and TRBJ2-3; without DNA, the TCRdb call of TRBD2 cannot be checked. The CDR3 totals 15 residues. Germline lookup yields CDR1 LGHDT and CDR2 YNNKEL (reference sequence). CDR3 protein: CASSQDSSGADTQYF.

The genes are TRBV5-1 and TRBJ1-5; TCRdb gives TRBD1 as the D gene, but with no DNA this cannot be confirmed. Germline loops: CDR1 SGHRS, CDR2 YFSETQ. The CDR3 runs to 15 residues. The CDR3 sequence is CASSPGDGYNQPQHF.

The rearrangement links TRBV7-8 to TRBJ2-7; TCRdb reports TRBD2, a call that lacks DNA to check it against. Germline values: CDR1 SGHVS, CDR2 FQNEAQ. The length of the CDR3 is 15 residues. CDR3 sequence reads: CASTSAAESTYEQYF.

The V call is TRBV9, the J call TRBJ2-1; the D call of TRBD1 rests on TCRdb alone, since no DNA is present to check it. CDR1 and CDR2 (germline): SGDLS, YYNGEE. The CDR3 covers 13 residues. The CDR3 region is CASSVTGVDEQFF.

The CDR3: CATSGDGSNQPQHF. The V gene is TRBV24-1, the J gene TRBJ1-5. CDR3 size: 14 residues. Germline assignment: CDR1 KGHDR and CDR2 SFDVKD.

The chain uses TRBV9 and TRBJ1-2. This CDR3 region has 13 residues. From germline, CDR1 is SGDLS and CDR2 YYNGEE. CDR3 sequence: CASSGYRDYGYTF.

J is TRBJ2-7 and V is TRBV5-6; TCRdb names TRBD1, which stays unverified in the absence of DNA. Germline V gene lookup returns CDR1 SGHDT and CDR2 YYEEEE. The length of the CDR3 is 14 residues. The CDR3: CASSWDGQADEQYF.

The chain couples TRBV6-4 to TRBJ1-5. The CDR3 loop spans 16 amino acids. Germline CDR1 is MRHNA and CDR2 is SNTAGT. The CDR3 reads CASSERPDASNQPQHF.

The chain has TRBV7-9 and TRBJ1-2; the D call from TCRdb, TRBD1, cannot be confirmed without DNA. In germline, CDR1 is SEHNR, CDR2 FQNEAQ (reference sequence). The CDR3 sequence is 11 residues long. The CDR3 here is CASSLGQGATF.

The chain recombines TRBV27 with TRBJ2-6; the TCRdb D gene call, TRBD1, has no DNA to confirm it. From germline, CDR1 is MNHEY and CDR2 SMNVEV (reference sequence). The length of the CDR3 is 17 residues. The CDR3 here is CASSTRDGFSGANVLTF.

The chain's CDR3 is CSVEWLWANTGELFF. This chain links TRBV29-1 with TRBJ2-2. This CDR3 is built from 15 residues. CDR1 is SQVTM and CDR2 is ANQGSEA in the germline V gene.

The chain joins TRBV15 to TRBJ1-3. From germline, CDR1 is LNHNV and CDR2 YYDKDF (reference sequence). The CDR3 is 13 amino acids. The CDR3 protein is CAIRIDSGNTIYF.

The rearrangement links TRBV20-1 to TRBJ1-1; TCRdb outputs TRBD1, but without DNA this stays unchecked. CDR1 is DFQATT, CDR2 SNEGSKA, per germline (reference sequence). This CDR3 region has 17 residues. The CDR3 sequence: CSARDLGTGGMNTEAFF.

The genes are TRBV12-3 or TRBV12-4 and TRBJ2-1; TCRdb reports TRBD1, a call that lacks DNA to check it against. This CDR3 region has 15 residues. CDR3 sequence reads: CASSAGQGAYNEQFF.

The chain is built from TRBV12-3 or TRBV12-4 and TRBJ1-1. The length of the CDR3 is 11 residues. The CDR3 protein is CASSAGTEAFF.

This CDR3 reads CASSQAWEGSEQYF. The chain carries TRBV3-1 and TRBJ2-7; TCRdb picks TRBD2, but there is no DNA to check that call. The germline gives CDR1 LGHDT, CDR2 YNNKEL (reference sequence). The CDR3 runs 14 residues.

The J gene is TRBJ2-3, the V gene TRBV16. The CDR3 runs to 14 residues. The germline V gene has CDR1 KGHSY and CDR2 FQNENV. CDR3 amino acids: CASSPRIETDTQYF. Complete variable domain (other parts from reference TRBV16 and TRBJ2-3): GEEVAQTPKHLVRGEGQKAKLYCAPIKGHSYVFWYQQVLKNEFKFLISFQNENVFDETGMPKERFSAKCLPNSPCSLEIQATKLEDSAVYFCASSPRIETDTQYFGPGTRLTVL.

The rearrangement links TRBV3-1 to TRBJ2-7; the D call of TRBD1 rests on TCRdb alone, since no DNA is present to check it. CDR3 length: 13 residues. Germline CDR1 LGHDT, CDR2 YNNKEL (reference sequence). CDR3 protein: CASQGTKFYEQYF.

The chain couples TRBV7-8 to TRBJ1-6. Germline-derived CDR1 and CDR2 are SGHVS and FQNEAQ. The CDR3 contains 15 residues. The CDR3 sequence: CASSRSPAYNSPLHF.